The rows below give T cell receptor beta chains drawn from one sample of a study of neurological immune-mediated disorders. TCRdb analysed the 5' RACE reads with MiXCR anew, one entry per CDR3 protein. The data contain roughly 30,000 distinct CDR3 sequences, about an eighth of them singletons. The specimen sequenced was CD4+ T cells from blood. All receptors derive from a female donor with HTLV-1-associated myelopathy (HAM/TSP). CDR3s include the opening cysteine and the closing phenylalanine or tryptophan. D genes are given only for firm matches. Expanded clones get a size class; other rows say once, few or many, or leave the size out.

V,J,size,D,DNA,CDR3
TRBV29-1,TRBJ2-2,many,-,TGCAGCGCAGGGGATACCGGGGAGCTGTTTTTT,CSAGDTGELFF
TRBV28,TRBJ2-5,many,TRBD1,TGTGCCAGCAGTTTATCGGGGACAGGAGGTCAAGAGACCCAGTACTTC,CASSLSGTGGQETQYF
TRBV28,TRBJ2-1,many,-,TGTGCCAGCAGTTCGGAGGGCAATGAGCAGTTCTTC,CASSSEGNEQFF
TRBV5-5,TRBJ2-1,many,TRBD1,TGTGCCAGCAGCTTATGGGGACAGCGCAATGAGCAGTTCTTC,CASSLWGQRNEQFF
TRBV7-6,TRBJ2-7,many,-,TGTGCCAGCAGCTTAGCCCTAAGCCGAGGGAGGGGGCTAACCTACGAGCAGTACTTC,CASSLALSRGRGLTYEQYF
TRBV20-1,TRBJ2-3,-,-,TGCAGTGTGCCATCGGGGCGGTCAAGGGTCCTCGAGCTGTTCTCTAGCACAGATACGCAGTATTTT,CSVPSGRSRVLELFSSTDTQYF
TRBV7-2,TRBJ2-1,many,-,TGTGCCAGCAGCTTATCCCCGTCCGCTAATGAGCAGTTCTTC,CASSLSPSANEQFF
TRBV20-1,TRBJ2-7,many,-,TGCAGTGCCATAGTTAGCGTTGGCTCCTACGAGCAGTACTTC,CSAIVSVGSYEQYF
TRBV7-2,TRBJ1-2,many,-,TGTGCCAGCAGCTTGTACACTTCTGGGGACTATGGCTACACCTTC,CASSLYTSGDYGYTF
TRBV29-1,TRBJ1-3,many,-,TGCAGCGTTGAGAGGTCAAACTCTGGAAACACCATATATTTT,CSVERSNSGNTIYF
TRBV12-3/TRBV12-4,TRBJ1-5,many,-,TGTGCCAGCAGTTTAGAGGGTAGGGGTCAGCCCCAGCATTTT,CASSLEGRGQPQHF
TRBV5-1,TRBJ1-6,many,TRBD1,TGCGCCAGCAGCTCTTCGACAGGGTACTCACCCCTCCACTTT,CASSSSTGYSPLHF
TRBV12-3/TRBV12-4,TRBJ1-5,many,-,TGTGCCAGCAGCCCCACAGGGACCAATCAGCCCCAGCATTTT,CASSPTGTNQPQHF
TRBV9,TRBJ2-6,many,-,TGTGCCAGCACTCCCTCTGGGGCCAACGTCCTGACTTTC,CASTPSGANVLTF
TRBV12-3/TRBV12-4,TRBJ1-6,many,-,TGTGCCAGCACCTGGGGGGGCCGGTCACCCCTCCACTTT,CASTWGGRSPLHF
TRBV20-1,TRBJ2-5,many,TRBD2,TGCAGTGCTTCCCGTGCACCAGTCGGGGGGGAGACCCAGTACTTC,CSASRAPVGGETQYF
TRBV7-2,TRBJ2-7,-,TRBD2,TGTGCCAGCAGCCAACGGCATACTAGCGGGCCGGACTACGAGCAGTACTTC,CASSQRHTSGPDYEQYF
TRBV20-1,TRBJ2-1,many,-,TGCAGTGCTAGAGAAAATAGCGGTGGCTCCTACAATGAGCAGTTCTTC,CSARENSGGSYNEQFF
TRBV7-6,TRBJ2-7,many,-,TGTGCCAGCAGCTCCCCGACCGGACTAGGGGGCGAGCAGTACTTC,CASSSPTGLGGEQYF
TRBV7-8,TRBJ2-2,many,TRBD1,TGTGCCAGCAGCTCTAACAGGGGATGGGGCGGGGAGCTGTTTTTT,CASSSNRGWGGELFF
TRBV10-3,TRBJ2-1,many,TRBD2,TGTGCCATCAGTGAAGGAGCGGGAGGGCCACACTACAATGAGCAGTTCTTC,CAISEGAGGPHYNEQFF
TRBV20-1,TRBJ2-1,many,TRBD2,TGCAGTGCTAGTAGGGGGGGCCTAGCGGGATCTGGCAATGAGCAGTTCTTC,CSASRGGLAGSGNEQFF
TRBV7-9,TRBJ2-4,many,-,TGTGCCGTCGGAGGGGTTATAGCCAAAAACATTCAGTACTTC,CAVGGVIAKNIQYF
TRBV5-1,TRBJ1-3,many,TRBD1,TGCGCCAGCAGCTGGACAGGGGCTGGAAACACCATATATTTT,CASSWTGAGNTIYF
TRBV2,TRBJ2-3,many,TRBD2,TGTGCCAGCACTGAGGGACTAGCGGGTACCCACACAGATACGCAGTATTTT,CASTEGLAGTHTDTQYF
TRBV5-5,TRBJ2-1,many,-,TGTGCCAGCAGCTCCCAAGAGGGACGCAATGAGCAGTTCTTC,CASSSQEGRNEQFF
TRBV20-1,TRBJ2-7,many,-,TGCAGTGCTAGAGTTCTACAGGGCTACGAGCAGTACTTC,CSARVLQGYEQYF
TRBV20-1,TRBJ2-5,many,-,TGCAGTGCCCGAAAAAGGGCCAGCGCGGAGACCCAGTACTTC,CSARKRASAETQYF
TRBV20-1,TRBJ2-1,many,-,TGCAGTGCTAGAGATTGGAAGGGAGGCAATGAGCAGTTCTTC,CSARDWKGGNEQFF
TRBV15,TRBJ2-5,-,-,TGTGCCACAAGAAGATATGGCAGGGGAGAGACCCAGTACTTC,CATRRYGRGETQYF
TRBV10-3,TRBJ1-5,many,TRBD1,TGTGCCATCCAGGCGACAGGGGTGGATCAGCCCCAGCATTTT,CAIQATGVDQPQHF
TRBV24-1,TRBJ2-1,many,TRBD2,TGTGCCACCAGTGATTTCGCCCCCGGGACTAGCGCCGGCAATGAGCAGTTCTTC,CATSDFAPGTSAGNEQFF
TRBV4-2,TRBJ2-2,-,TRBD1,TGTGCCAGCAGCCCGGACAGGGGGTACACCGGGGAGCTGTTTTTT,CASSPDRGYTGELFF
TRBV5-1,TRBJ2-5,many,-,TGCGCCAGCAGCGGAGAGACCCAGTACTTC,CASSGETQYF
TRBV14,TRBJ2-3,many,-,TGTGCCAGCAGCTCCACCAATACGCAGTATTTT,CASSSTNTQYF
TRBV20-1,TRBJ2-5,many,TRBD1,TGCAGTGCTAGAGATGACGGGACAGCACAAGAGACCCAGTACTTC,CSARDDGTAQETQYF
TRBV4-3,TRBJ1-1,-,-,TGCGCCAGCATCCGGGGGGGAGGTCTTAACACTGAAGCTTTCTTT,CASIRGGGLNTEAFF
TRBV28,TRBJ1-1,many,-,TGTGCCAGCAGTGCCCTGTCCACTGAAGCTTTCTTT,CASSALSTEAFF
TRBV4-3,TRBJ2-3,many,TRBD1,TGCGCCAGCAGCCCAGCTGAGGGGGCCCCAGATACGCAGTATTTT,CASSPAEGAPDTQYF